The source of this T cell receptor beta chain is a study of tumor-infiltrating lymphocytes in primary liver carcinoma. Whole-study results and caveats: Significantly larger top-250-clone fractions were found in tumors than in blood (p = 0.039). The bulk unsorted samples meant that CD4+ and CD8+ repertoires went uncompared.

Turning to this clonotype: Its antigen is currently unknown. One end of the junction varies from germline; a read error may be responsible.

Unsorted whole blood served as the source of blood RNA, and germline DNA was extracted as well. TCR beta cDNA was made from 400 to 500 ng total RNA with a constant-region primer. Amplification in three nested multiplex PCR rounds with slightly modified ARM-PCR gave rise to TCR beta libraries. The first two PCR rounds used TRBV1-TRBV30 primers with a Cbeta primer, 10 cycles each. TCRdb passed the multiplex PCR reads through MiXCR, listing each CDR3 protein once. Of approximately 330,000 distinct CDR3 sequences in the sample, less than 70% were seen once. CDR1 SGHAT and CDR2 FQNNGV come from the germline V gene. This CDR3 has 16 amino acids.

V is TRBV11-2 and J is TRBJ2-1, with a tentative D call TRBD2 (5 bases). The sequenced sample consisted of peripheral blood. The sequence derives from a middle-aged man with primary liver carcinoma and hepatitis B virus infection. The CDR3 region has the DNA TGTGCCAGCAGCTTACTTCATAGAGGGAGTAACAATGAGAAGTTCTTC. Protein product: CASSLLHRGSNNEKFF.